Following are 5 T cell receptor beta chains from one sample sequenced in a study of T-cell reconstitution after alpha-beta-depleted transplantation in children. Unique molecular identifiers were used to barcode this TCRbeta library. TCRdb analysed the PCR reads with MiXCR anew, one entry per CDR3 protein. The data show about 580,000 distinct CDR3 sequences, 23% seen once. This specimen was PBMCs, mostly from graft donor cells, taken 360 days after TCRalphabeta/CD19-depleted stem cell transplant. The receptors derive from a boy under two years old who had a stem cell transplant for acute myeloid leukemia, so the T cells may come from the graft donor.

Of note for this clonotype: A much bigger clone sits one base away, suggesting this may be a read error. The chain joins TRBV6-5 to TRBJ2-1, with D perhaps TRBD1 (6 bases). CDR3 length: 13 amino acids. With 2 bases removed from V and 7 bases from J, the gap between germline ends came to 9 bases. Germline V CDR1 and CDR2: MNHEY, SVGAGI. CDR3 residues: CASSYTRGNEQFF. CDR3 nucleotides: TGTGCCAGCAGTTACACGAGGGGGAATGAGCAGTTCTTC.

This clonotype was seen ten or more times. This chain links TRBV4-3 with TRBJ2-6, with D possibly being TRBD1 (6 bases). The V gene's germline CDR1 is LGHNA and CDR2 YSLEER. CDR3 length: 17 residues. The germline V and J ends were trimmed by 1 base and 2 bases, with 12 bases remaining between them. The CDR3: CASSQAGAVTGANVLTF. DNA of the CDR3: TGCGCCAGCAGCCAAGCAGGGGCAGTAACTGGGGCCAACGTCCTGACTTTC.

The chain joins TRBV12-3 or TRBV12-4 to TRBJ2-3, with TRBD1 as a possible D gene (5 bases). The CDR3 length is 14 residues. V was trimmed by 7 bases and J by 0 bases, leaving 11 bases between them. CDR3 protein: CASTQVFSTDTQYF. The DNA for the CDR3 is TGTGCCAGCACACAGGTCTTTAGCACAGATACGCAGTATTTT.

The table lists this clonotype with a few counts. The J gene is TRBJ2-7, the V gene TRBV7-6; the D call may be TRBD1 or TRBD2 (6 bases each). Germline V CDR1 and CDR2: SGHVS, FNYEAQ. This CDR3 is 14 amino acids long. Trimming removed 3 bases from V and 5 bases from J, with 14 bases in between. The CDR3 nucleotides read TGTGCCAGCAGCTTTGGGGGGCGTACCGACGAGCAGTACTTC. It specifies CASSFGGRTDEQYF.

Notes on this clonotype: This may stem from a read error, because a much larger clone lies one nucleotide away. The chain carries TRBV20-1 and TRBJ2-1; TRBD1 agrees at 7 bases. The DNA end favors TRBJ2-7, so the J call may be wrong. This CDR3 is 14 amino acids long. CDR1 and CDR2 (germline): DFQATT, SNEGSKA (reference sequence). CDR3 protein: CSAGGQWDDNEQYF. In DNA, the CDR3 is TGCAGTGCTGGGGGACAGTGGGATGACAATGAGCAGTACTTC.